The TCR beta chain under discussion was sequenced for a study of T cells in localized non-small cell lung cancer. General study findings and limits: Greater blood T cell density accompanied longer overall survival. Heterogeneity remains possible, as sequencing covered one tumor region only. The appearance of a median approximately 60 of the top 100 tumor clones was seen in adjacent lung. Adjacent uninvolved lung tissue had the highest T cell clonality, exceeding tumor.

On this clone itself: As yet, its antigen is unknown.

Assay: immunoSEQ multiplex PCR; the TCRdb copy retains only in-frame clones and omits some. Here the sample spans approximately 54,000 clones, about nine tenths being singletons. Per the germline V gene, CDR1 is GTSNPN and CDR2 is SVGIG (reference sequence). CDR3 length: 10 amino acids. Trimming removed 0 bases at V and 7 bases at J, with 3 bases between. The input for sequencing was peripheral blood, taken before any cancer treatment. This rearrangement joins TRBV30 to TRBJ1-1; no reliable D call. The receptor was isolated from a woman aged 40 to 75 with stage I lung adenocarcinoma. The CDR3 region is CAWSVVEAFF. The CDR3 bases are TGTGCCTGGAGTGTTGTTGAAGCTTTCTTT.